The rows below give T cell receptor beta chains drawn from one sample of a study of blood T cell repertoires in COVID-19. Repertoires were generated with immunoSEQ multiplex PCR, while TCRdb's copy carries only in-frame clones and drops some. The data contain about 370,000 clones, more than 80% of them singletons. Sequenced: PBMCs or T cells enriched from blood (not recorded which). The receptors shown here come from a man younger than 35 who had recovered from COVID-19. CDR3s include the opening cysteine and the closing phenylalanine or tryptophan. A D gene is named only where the DNA matches it firmly. Only part of the rows carry a size: once, few, many, or a class if the clone is expanded.

CDR3 | DNA | J | size | D | V
CASSDRPTYYNEQFF | TGTGCCAGCAGTGATAGGCCGACTTATTACAATGAGCAGTTCTTC | TRBJ2-1 | once | NA | TRBV6-4
CASSLTSPTGELFF | TGTGCCAGCAGCCTAACCTCCCCTACCGGGGAGCTGTTTTTT | TRBJ2-2 | NA | NA | TRBV11-3
CASSLPRTGGSYEQYF | TGTGCCAGCTCACTACCCCGGACAGGGGGGTCCTACGAGCAGTACTTC | TRBJ2-7 | NA | TRBD1 | TRBV18
CASTLVGGQNTEAFF | TGTGCCAGCACCCTAGTGGGAGGGCAGAACACTGAAGCTTTCTTT | TRBJ1-1 | NA | NA | TRBV9
CAIRKGQVLLGEQFF | TGTGCCATCAGGAAAGGACAGGTCCTTCTAGGTGAGCAGTTCTTC | TRBJ2-1 | once | TRBD1 | TRBV10-3
CASSYSTSGSYEQYF | TGTGCCAGCAGTTACTCTACTAGCGGGTCCTACGAGCAGTACTTC | TRBJ2-7 | NA | TRBD2 | TRBV6-5
CASRRDKDYGYTF | TGTGCCAGCAGGAGGGACAAGGACTATGGCTACACCTTC | TRBJ1-2 | NA | NA | TRBV6-5
CASDYTGNQPQHF | TGTGCCAGCGATTACACAGGGAATCAGCCCCAGCATTTT | TRBJ1-5 | NA | NA | TRBV2
CASSLDGAETQYF | TGTGCCAGCAGCTTAGATGGGGCGGAGACCCAGTACTTC | TRBJ2-5 | NA | NA | TRBV7-3
CASSFSTSGNTIYF | TGTGCCAGCAGTTTTTCTACCTCTGGAAACACCATATATTTT | TRBJ1-3 | once | NA | TRBV28
CASSLGGAGVILIDEQFF | TGTGCCAGCAGCTTAGGAGGAGCGGGAGTAATTCTAATAGATGAGCAGTTCTTC | TRBJ2-1 | NA | TRBD2 | TRBV7-9
CASSLAASGRRGDTQYF | TGTGCCAGCAGCTTAGCGGCTAGCGGGAGGCGGGGAGATACGCAGTATTTT | TRBJ2-3 | NA | TRBD2 | TRBV7-6
CASSYSRGKLAKNIQYF | TGTGCCAGCAGTTACTCGAGGGGGAAGCTAGCCAAAAACATTCAGTACTTC | TRBJ2-4 | NA | NA | TRBV6-2/TRBV6-3
CASSLERGGTEAFF | TGTGCCAGCAGCTTAGAAAGGGGAGGCACTGAAGCTTTCTTT | TRBJ1-1 | NA | NA | TRBV11-2
CASTKKSGDYGYTF | TGTGCCAGCACCAAGAAGAGTGGAGACTATGGCTACACCTTC | TRBJ1-2 | few | NA | TRBV7-9
CASSQWGLAGTDTQYF | TGTGCCAGCAGCCAATGGGGACTAGCGGGCACAGATACGCAGTATTTT | TRBJ2-3 | NA | TRBD2 | TRBV7-2
CASSWEGFGDTEAFF | TGTGCCAGCAGCTGGGAAGGATTCGGGGACACTGAAGCTTTCTTT | TRBJ1-1 | NA | NA | TRBV5-5
CASRKAGGADTQYF | TGTGCCAGCAGGAAAGCGGGAGGGGCAGATACGCAGTATTTT | TRBJ2-3 | few | TRBD2 | TRBV28
CASSPSPDRGREQYF | TGTGCCAGCTCACCATCCCCGGACAGGGGGCGAGAGCAGTACTTC | TRBJ2-7 | NA | TRBD1 | TRBV18
CASSPRPAGALGNEQFF | TGTGCCAGCAGCCCACGCCCGGCAGGGGCGTTGGGCAATGAGCAGTTCTTC | TRBJ2-1 | NA | NA | TRBV11-3
CASSEMSNYGYTF | TGCGCCAGCAGTGAAATGAGTAACTATGGCTACACCTTC | TRBJ1-2 | NA | NA | TRBV10-2
CASSSGTGGVYEQYF | TGTGCCAGCAGCTCTGGGACAGGGGGCGTCTACGAGCAGTACTTC | TRBJ2-7 | NA | TRBD1 | TRBV7-2
CASSLHGTSGYSGELFF | TGTGCCAGCAGCTTGCACGGGACTAGCGGGTACTCCGGGGAGCTGTTTTTT | TRBJ2-2 | few | TRBD2 | TRBV11-2
CASRSAGGTYEQYF | TGTGCCAGCAGATCCGCGGGAGGTACCTACGAGCAGTACTTC | TRBJ2-7 | NA | TRBD2 | TRBV6-5
CASSPVLREGLNEQFF | TGTGCCAGCAGCCCTGTGTTGCGGGAGGGCCTAAATGAGCAGTTCTTC | TRBJ2-1 | NA | TRBD2 | TRBV9
CASSVDGSSYEQYF | TGTGCCAGCAGCGTAGATGGCAGCTCCTACGAGCAGTACTTC | TRBJ2-7 | NA | NA | TRBV9
CASSGRESPAGANVLTF | TGTGCCAGCAGTGGCCGGGAGAGCCCGGCCGGGGCCAACGTCCTGACTTTC | TRBJ2-6 | NA | NA | TRBV7-9
CASMDSLNTEAFF | TGTGCCAGTATGGACAGCTTGAACACTGAAGCTTTCTTT | TRBJ1-1 | NA | NA | TRBV19
CASSPGTSDNEQFF | TGTGCCAGCAGTCCCGGGACTAGCGACAATGAGCAGTTCTTC | TRBJ2-1 | NA | TRBD2 | TRBV9